This TCR beta chain appears in the sequencing data of a study of blood T cells in healthy people across ages. This clonotype was found a few times. Its target is unknown. Trimming removed 2 bases from V and 5 bases from J, with 9 bases in between. The CDR3 length is 13 residues. Germline lookup yields CDR1 LGHNA and CDR2 YNFKEQ. Study-wide points: Fewer expanded clones and more diversity marked long-lived versus aged donors.

It was with a sample-barcoded 5' primer and a J-beta primer mix that a second PCR of about 7 to 12 cycles was run. TCRdb reprocessed the 5' RACE reads with MiXCR, giving one entry per CDR3 protein. The sample holds about 1.4 million distinct CDR3 sequences, roughly 59% seen once. Sequenced input: blood. V gene TRBV4-2 combines with J gene TRBJ2-5; no clear D gene. The source of this sequence is a man younger than 35 in good health. As DNA, the CDR3 is TGTGCCAGCAGCCAACAGAGCGCGGAGACCCAGTACTTC. This gives the protein CASSQQSAETQYF.